Following are 16 T cell receptor beta chains from one sample sequenced in a study of cytomegalovirus exposure and HLA in healthy donors. The PCR ran on 60 Vbeta and 13 Jbeta primers. TCRdb's table, derived via immunoSEQ multiplex PCR, lists solely in-frame clones and lacks some. This table lists roughly 65,000 clones. The sample was PBMCs. The receptors come from a boy aged 5-17 years in good health and CMV-seronegative.

The rearrangement uses TRBV18 and TRBJ2-7; a possible D gene is TRBD2 (7 bases). V shed 1 base and J shed 4 bases, with 23 bases lying between them. Germline values: CDR1 KGHSH, CDR2 LQKENI. The CDR3 is made up of 18 amino acids. Here the CDR3 reads CASSPLEGNIAGAYEQYF. The CDR3 DNA follows: TGTGCCAGCTCACCACTCGAGGGGAATATTGCGGGGGCATACGAGCAGTACTTC.

J is TRBJ2-7 and V is TRBV5-4, with 7 nucleotides matching TRBD2. CDR1 and CDR2 from the germline V gene are SGHNT and YYREEE (reference sequence). V lost 0 bases to trimming and J lost 1 base; unmatched junction nucleotides: 4. CDR3 length: 15 amino acids. The CDR3 nucleotides are TGTGCCAGCAGCTTGGATGGCGGGGGATCCTACGAGCAGTACTTC. It specifies CASSLDGGGSYEQYF.

The chain has TRBV10-1 and TRBJ1-6, with a tentative D call TRBD1 (5 bases). The CDR3 covers 14 residues. Trimming took 3 bases from V and 7 from J, leaving 10 bases between them. Germline-derived CDR1 and CDR2 are WNHNN and SYGVQD (reference sequence). CDR3 DNA sequence: TGCGCCAGCAGTGACCGCAGGGAAAATTCACCCCTCCACTTT. Protein sequence: CASSDRRENSPLHF.

The chain uses TRBV6-5 and TRBJ1-5; D might be TRBD1 (6 bases). The CDR3 loop spans 15 amino acids. V was trimmed by 4 bases and J by 2 bases, leaving 12 bases between them. Germline V gene lookup returns CDR1 MNHEY and CDR2 SVGAGI. The CDR3 here is CASSSAGAGNQPQHF. CDR3 nucleotide sequence: TGTGCCAGCAGTTCTGCAGGGGCCGGCAATCAGCCCCAGCATTTT.

V gene TRBV27 combines with J gene TRBJ2-7; D might be TRBD2 (6 bases). V shed 5 bases and J shed 0 bases, with 11 bases lying between them. This CDR3 comprises 14 residues. CDR1 is MNHEY and CDR2 is SMNVEV in the germline V gene (reference sequence). The CDR3 spells CASSPGTYSYEQYF. CDR3 in DNA: TGTGCCAGCAGTCCCGGGACTTACTCCTACGAGCAGTACTTC.

The chain couples TRBV5-5 to TRBJ2-5; possibly TRBD1 for D (6 bases). Germline assignment: CDR1 SGHKS and CDR2 YYEKEE (reference sequence). V lost 7 bases and J lost 2, with 27 bases in between. The CDR3 totals 18 residues. CDR3 nucleotides: TGTGCCAGCCGGGGTGGGGTAGGAGGTCTTAGGGGGCAAGAGACCCAGTACTTC. Translation: CASRGGVGGLRGQETQYF.

The chain uses TRBV4-1 and TRBJ2-7; D gene unclear. This CDR3 has 16 residues. Germline CDR1 reads MGHRA; CDR2 reads YSYEKL. V gave up 4 bases and J gave up 0 bases, with 16 bases separating them. CDR3 DNA: TGCGCCAGCAGCCCGGCCTCGGGTTCTAGCTCCTACGAGCAGTACTTC. It codes for CASSPASGSSSYEQYF.

The chain is built from TRBV30 and TRBJ2-5, with 10 nucleotides matching TRBD1. The CDR3 totals 15 residues. The V gene end was trimmed by 4 bases and the J gene end by 4 bases; junction bases not matched to a gene: 9. CDR1 and CDR2 (germline): GTSNPN, SVGIG (reference sequence). This chain's CDR3 is CAWTSGQGGRETQYF. CDR3 nucleotide sequence: TGTGCCTGGACATCTGGACAGGGGGGACGAGAGACCCAGTACTTC.

The V gene is TRBV9, the J gene TRBJ2-1, with 9 bases lining up with TRBD2. Germline V gives CDR1 SGDLS, CDR2 YYNGEE. V lost 2 bases to trimming and J lost 4 bases; unmatched junction nucleotides: 4. This CDR3 has 15 amino acids. CDR3 in amino acids: CASSVSSGTYNEQFF. The CDR3 DNA sequence: TGTGCCAGCAGCGTTTCTAGCGGGACTTACAATGAGCAGTTCTTC.

In nucleotides, the CDR3 is TGTGCCAGCAGCCCGGCCGGGGATGGCTACACCTTC. It codes for CASSPAGDGYTF. J is TRBJ1-2 and V is TRBV6-1; D gene uncertain. Looked up from germline, CDR1 is MNHNS and CDR2 is SASEGT. There are 12 residues in the CDR3. The V and J ends lost 6 bases and 6 bases respectively, with 11 bases between them.

The rearrangement joins TRBV21-1 to TRBJ2-7; TRBD1 was called by the table and not checked on the DNA. TRBV21-1 is tagged as a pseudogene. The CDR3 runs 18 residues. In nucleotides, the CDR3 is TGTGCCAGCAGCAAAGGTGGCGAGGGACAGGGGGTTCGTCACGAGCAGTACTTC. Encoded protein: CASSKGGEGQGVRHEQYF.

The rearrangement joins TRBV7-9 to TRBJ2-2, with 7 bases that match TRBD2. Trimming cost V 6 bases and J 1 base; bases outside gene matches: 8. CDR3 length equals 16 residues. Looked up from germline, CDR1 is SEHNR and CDR2 is FQNEAQ (reference sequence). The CDR3 loop is CASRTPAGMNTGELFF. The CDR3 region has the DNA TGTGCCAGCAGGACCCCAGCGGGGATGAACACCGGGGAGCTGTTTTTT.

The V call is TRBV5-1, the J call TRBJ2-2; possibly TRBD2 for D (6 bases). The CDR3 runs 15 residues. V shed 5 bases and J shed 6 bases, with 17 bases lying between them. Germline V gene data show CDR1 as SGHRS and CDR2 as YFSETQ. Here the CDR3 DNA reads TGCGCCAGCAGATCGGGACTCATAGGCCCCGGGGAGCTGTTTTTT. As protein: CASRSGLIGPGELFF.

This chain links TRBV7-9 with TRBJ2-1; D is perhaps TRBD2 (6 bases). This CDR3 is built from 17 residues. CDR1 and CDR2 (germline): SEHNR, FQNEAQ (reference sequence). Trimming took 8 bases from V and 5 from J, leaving 25 bases between them. The CDR3 here is CASEGVAEPLWNNEQFF. CDR3 nucleotide sequence: TGTGCCAGCGAAGGGGTAGCGGAGCCGTTGTGGAACAATGAGCAGTTCTTC.

The chain employs TRBV19 and TRBJ1-6; D remains ambiguous. Germline CDR1 and CDR2: LNHDA and SQIVND (reference sequence). This CDR3 region has 12 residues. V lost 2 bases to trimming and J lost 8 bases, with 4 bases between them. CDR3 bases: TGTGCCAGTAGTATATCTGATTCACCCCTCCACTTT. Protein sequence: CASSISDSPLHF.

The chain is built from TRBV15 and TRBJ2-7; tentatively, D is TRBD2 (5 bases). The germline gives CDR1 LNHNV, CDR2 YYDKDF (reference sequence). Trimming pared 1 base from V and 7 bases from J, leaving 14 bases between. CDR3 length: 14 residues. CDR3 protein: CATSRVPGTGEQYF. The CDR3 nucleotides are TGTGCCACCAGCAGAGTGCCAGGCACGGGGGAGCAGTACTTC.